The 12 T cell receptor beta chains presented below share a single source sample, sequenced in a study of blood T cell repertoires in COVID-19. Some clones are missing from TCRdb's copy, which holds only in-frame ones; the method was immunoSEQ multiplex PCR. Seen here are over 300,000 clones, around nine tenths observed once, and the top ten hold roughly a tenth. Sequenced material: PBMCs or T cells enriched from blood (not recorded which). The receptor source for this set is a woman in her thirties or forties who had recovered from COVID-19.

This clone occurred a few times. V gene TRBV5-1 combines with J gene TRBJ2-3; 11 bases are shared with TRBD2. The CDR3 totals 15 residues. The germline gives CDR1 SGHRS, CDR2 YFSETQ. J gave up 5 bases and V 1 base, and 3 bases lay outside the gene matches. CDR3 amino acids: CASSLRLAGGDTQYF. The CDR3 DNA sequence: TGCGCCAGCAGCTTGCGGCTAGCGGGGGGAGATACGCAGTATTTT. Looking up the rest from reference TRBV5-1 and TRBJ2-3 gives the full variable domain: KAGVTQTPRYLIKTRGQQVTLSCSPISGHRSVSWYQQTPGQGLQFLFEYFSETQRNKGNFPGRFSGRQFSNSRSEMNVSTLELGDSALYLCASSLRLAGGDTQYFGPGTRLTVL.

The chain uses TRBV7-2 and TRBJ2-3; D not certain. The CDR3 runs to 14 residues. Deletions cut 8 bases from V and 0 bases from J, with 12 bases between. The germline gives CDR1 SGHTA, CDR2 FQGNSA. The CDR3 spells CASHGAGSTDTQYF. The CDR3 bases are TGTGCCAGCCATGGAGCTGGGAGCACAGATACGCAGTATTTT.

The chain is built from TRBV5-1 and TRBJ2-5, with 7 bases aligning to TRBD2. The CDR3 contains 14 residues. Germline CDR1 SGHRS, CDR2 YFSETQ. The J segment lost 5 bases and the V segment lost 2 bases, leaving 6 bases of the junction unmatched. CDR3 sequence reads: CASSFDGGSETQYF. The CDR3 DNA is TGCGCCAGCAGCTTTGACGGGGGGTCGGAGACCCAGTACTTC.

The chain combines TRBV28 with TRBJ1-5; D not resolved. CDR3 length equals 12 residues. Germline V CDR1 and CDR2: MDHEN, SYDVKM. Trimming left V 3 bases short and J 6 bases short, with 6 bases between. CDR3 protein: CASSFEAQPQHF. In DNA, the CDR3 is TGTGCCAGCAGTTTTGAGGCTCAGCCCCAGCATTTT.

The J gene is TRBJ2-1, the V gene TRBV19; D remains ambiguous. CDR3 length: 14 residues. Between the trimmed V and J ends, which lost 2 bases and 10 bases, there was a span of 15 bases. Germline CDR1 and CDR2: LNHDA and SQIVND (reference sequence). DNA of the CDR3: TGTGCCAGTAGTATAAGGCGGCCCCGGGTGGAGCAGTTCTTC. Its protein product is CASSIRRPRVEQFF.

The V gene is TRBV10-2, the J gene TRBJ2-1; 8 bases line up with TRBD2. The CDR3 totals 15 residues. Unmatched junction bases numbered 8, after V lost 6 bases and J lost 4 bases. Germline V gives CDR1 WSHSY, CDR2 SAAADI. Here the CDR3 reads CASRIPGLEYNEQFF. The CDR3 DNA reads TGCGCCAGCAGGATTCCGGGACTAGAGTACAATGAGCAGTTCTTC.

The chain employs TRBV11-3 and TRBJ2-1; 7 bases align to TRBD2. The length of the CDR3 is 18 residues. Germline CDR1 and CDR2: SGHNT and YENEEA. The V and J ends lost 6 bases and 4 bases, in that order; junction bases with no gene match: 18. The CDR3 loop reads CASSQLHPGLAVYNEQFF. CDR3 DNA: TGTGCCAGCAGTCAACTACATCCCGGGCTAGCGGTTTACAATGAGCAGTTCTTC.

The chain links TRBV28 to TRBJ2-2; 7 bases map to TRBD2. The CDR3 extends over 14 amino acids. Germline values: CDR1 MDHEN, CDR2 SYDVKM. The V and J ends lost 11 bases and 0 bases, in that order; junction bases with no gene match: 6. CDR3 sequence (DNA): TGTGCCTCTAGTCGGGGGGCGAACACCGGGGAGCTGTTTTTT. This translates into CASSRGANTGELFF.

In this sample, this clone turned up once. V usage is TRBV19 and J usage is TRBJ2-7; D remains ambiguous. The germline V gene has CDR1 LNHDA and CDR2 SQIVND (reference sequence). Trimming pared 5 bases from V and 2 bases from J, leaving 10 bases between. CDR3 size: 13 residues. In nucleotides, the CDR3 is TGTGCCAGTAGTGTGGCACAGACCTACGAGCAGTACTTC. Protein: CASSVAQTYEQYF.

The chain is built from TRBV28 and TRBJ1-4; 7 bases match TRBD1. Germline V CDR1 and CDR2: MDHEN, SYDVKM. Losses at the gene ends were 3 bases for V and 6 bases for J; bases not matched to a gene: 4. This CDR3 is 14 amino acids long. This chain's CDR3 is CASSFDRVDEKLFF. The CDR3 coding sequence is TGTGCCAGCAGTTTCGACAGGGTCGATGAAAAACTGTTTTTT.

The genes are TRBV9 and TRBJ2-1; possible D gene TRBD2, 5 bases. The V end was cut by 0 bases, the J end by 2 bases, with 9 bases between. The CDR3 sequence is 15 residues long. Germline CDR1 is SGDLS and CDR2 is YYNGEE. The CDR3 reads CASSVGGPAYNEQFF. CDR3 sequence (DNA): TGTGCCAGCAGCGTAGGAGGGCCAGCCTACAATGAGCAGTTCTTC.

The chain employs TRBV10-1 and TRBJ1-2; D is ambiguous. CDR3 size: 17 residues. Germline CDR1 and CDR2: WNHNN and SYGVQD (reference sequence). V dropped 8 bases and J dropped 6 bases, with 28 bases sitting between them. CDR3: CASVPLNSDRPKHGYTF. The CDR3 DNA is TGCGCCAGCGTTCCTCTAAACAGTGATCGACCTAAACATGGCTACACCTTC.